This T cell receptor (beta chain) was documented in a study of T-cell reconstitution after alpha-beta-depleted transplantation in children. The study's findings and limits: Newly produced T cells mostly provided counts and TCRbeta diversity after one year, as hyperexpanded clones declined. After transplant, at about two months, alpha-beta T cells were reportedly derived from several hundred expanded graft clones.

Deletions cut 2 bases from V and 2 bases from J, with 12 bases between. This CDR3 spans 15 amino acids. This clonotype was seen many times. What it recognizes is unknown. TCRbeta library preparation incorporated unique molecular identifiers. One entry per CDR3 protein, called by TCRdb with MiXCR from the PCR reads. The sample contains 200,000 or so distinct CDR3 sequences, about 8.7% of which appear only once. The sample here was PBMCs, mostly from graft donor cells, taken 360 days after TCRalphabeta/CD19-depleted stem cell transplant. This clonotype was sampled from a male patient between 2 and 9 years old who had a stem cell transplant for acute myeloid leukemia, so the T cells may come from the graft donor. The chain couples TRBV12-3 or TRBV12-4 to TRBJ1-2; the D is unclear. CDR3 amino acids: CASSLTAKPNYGYTF. The CDR3 nucleotides are TGTGCCAGCAGTTTAACAGCGAAGCCAAACTATGGCTACACCTTC.